The 28 T cell receptor beta chains below were found in one sample sequenced in a study of cytomegalovirus exposure and HLA in healthy donors. Vbeta (60) and Jbeta (13) primers were used in the PCR. Sequenced by immunoSEQ multiplex PCR; TCRdb stores in-frame clones only, minus some. This sample has 80,000 to 100,000 clones, with about four fifths found just once. Sequences were obtained from PBMCs. These receptors all stem from a female donor in good health and CMV-seropositive.

The V gene is TRBV19, the J gene TRBJ1-1; unclear D gene. V was clipped by 6 bases and J by 0 bases, with 11 bases between them. CDR3 length: 14 amino acids. CDR1 is LNHDA and CDR2 is SQIVND in the germline V gene (reference sequence). CDR3 bases: TGTGCCAGTAGCCTAGCCGCTATGAACACTGAAGCTTTCTTT. It specifies CASSLAAMNTEAFF.

The chain carries TRBV5-6 and TRBJ1-1; 8 bases are shared with TRBD1. Germline-derived CDR1 and CDR2 are SGHDT and YYEEEE. The CDR3 spans 15 residues. V was clipped by 4 bases and J by 5 bases; unmatched bases: 10. The CDR3 region is CASSRKPDRATEAFF. Here the CDR3 DNA reads TGTGCCAGCAGCCGAAAGCCGGACAGGGCAACTGAAGCTTTCTTT.

V and J are TRBV7-9 and TRBJ2-2, with 7 nucleotides matching TRBD1. Losses at the gene ends were 4 bases for V and 1 base for J; bases not matched to a gene: 6. CDR1 and CDR2 (germline): SEHNR, FQNEAQ (reference sequence). CDR3 length equals 16 residues. In DNA, the CDR3 is TGTGCCAGCAGCTGGGTAGGGGGCAGGAACACCGGGGAGCTGTTTTTT. Translation: CASSWVGGRNTGELFF.

V usage is TRBV7-8 and J usage is TRBJ2-3; D perhaps matches TRBD2 (6 bases). CDR3 length: 16 residues. The V gene's germline CDR1 is SGHVS and CDR2 FQNEAQ. V dropped 5 bases and J dropped 3 bases, with 18 bases sitting between them. The CDR3 reads CASSALLGLGTDTQYF. CDR3 bases: TGTGCCAGCAGCGCCCTGCTGGGACTCGGGACAGATACGCAGTATTTT.

This rearrangement joins TRBV5-1 to TRBJ2-3; TRBD1 matches 11 bases. With 0 bases clipped from V and 1 base from J, the junction kept 10 bases outside the gene matches. Germline CDR1 reads SGHRS; CDR2 reads YFSETQ. The CDR3 extends over 19 amino acids. DNA of the CDR3: TGCGCCAGCAGCTTGGCTAGGGACAGGGGGACCTCTCGCACAGATACGCAGTATTTT. Its protein product is CASSLARDRGTSRTDTQYF.

This chain connects TRBV4-1 to TRBJ1-1; TRBD1 matches at 11 bases. J lost 0 bases, V lost 2 bases, and 11 bases had no gene match. The CDR3 runs 19 residues. Germline V lookup: CDR1 MGHRA, CDR2 YSYEKL. The CDR3 spells CASSQHPDRGLIMNTEAFF. For the CDR3, the DNA is TGCGCCAGCAGCCAACACCCGGACAGGGGGCTAATCATGAACACTGAAGCTTTCTTT.

Of note for this clone: Other DNA sequences of this sample code for an identical CDR3. The chain employs TRBV2 and TRBJ1-1; D might be TRBD1 (5 bases). Trimming left V 6 bases short and J 1 base short, with 9 bases between. The CDR3 has 13 residues. Germline CDR1 reads SNHLY; CDR2 reads FYNNEI. DNA of the CDR3: TGTGCCAGCAGCAGAGGACAGAACACTGAAGCTTTCTTT. Its translation: CASSRGQNTEAFF.

This clone was seen only once. V gene TRBV7-9 combines with J gene TRBJ1-2; D may be TRBD1 (6 bases). The CDR3 loop spans 14 amino acids. Germline V gives CDR1 SEHNR, CDR2 FQNEAQ (reference sequence). Between the trimmed V and J ends, which lost 3 bases and 6 bases, there was a span of 14 bases. CDR3 in DNA: TGTGCCAGCAGCTTCGCTGGCGGGGGCGATGGCTACACCTTC. Amino acids: CASSFAGGGDGYTF.

Only one count was recorded for this clone. The chain is built from TRBV7-6 and TRBJ2-7; 7 bases are a match to TRBD2. J lost 1 base, V lost 5 bases, and 8 bases had no gene match. The CDR3 length is 15 residues. Looked up from germline, CDR1 is SGHVS and CDR2 is FNYEAQ. The CDR3 here is CASSSETSPSYEQYF. The CDR3 coding sequence is TGTGCCAGCAGCAGCGAGACTAGCCCTTCCTACGAGCAGTACTTC.

This chain connects TRBV10-3 to TRBJ2-1; 12 nucleotides match TRBD2. The germline gives CDR1 ENHRY, CDR2 SYGVKD. The CDR3 loop spans 15 amino acids. With 3 bases clipped from V and 6 bases from J, the junction kept 3 bases outside the gene matches. The CDR3 DNA follows: TGTGCCATCAGTGACATGGGACTAGCGGGCAATGAGCAGTTCTTC. Amino acid sequence: CAISDMGLAGNEQFF.

The gene calls are TRBV2 and TRBJ2-1; no reliable D call. This CDR3 has 14 amino acids. Per the germline V gene, CDR1 is SNHLY and CDR2 is FYNNEI. Trimming cost V 2 bases and J 4 bases, with 9 bases left between them. The CDR3 region is CASSESVRYNEQFF. CDR3 DNA sequence: TGTGCCAGCAGTGAATCGGTAAGATACAATGAGCAGTTCTTC.

This chain uses TRBV19 with TRBJ1-1; 8 bases map to TRBD1. The V gene end was trimmed by 4 bases and the J gene end by 4 bases; junction bases not matched to a gene: 8. The germline gives CDR1 LNHDA, CDR2 SQIVND (reference sequence). There are 15 residues in the CDR3. The CDR3 sequence is CASSNGAGGGTEAFF. CDR3 nucleotides: TGTGCCAGTAGTAACGGAGCAGGGGGCGGCACTGAAGCTTTCTTT.

V gene TRBV30 combines with J gene TRBJ1-5; the D gene is possibly TRBD1 (6 bases). Germline V gene lookup returns CDR1 GTSNPN and CDR2 SVGIG (reference sequence). Trimming took off 3 bases at V and 0 bases at J, with 9 bases between the two ends. CDR3 length: 14 residues. The CDR3: CAWSGDISNQPQHF. Here the CDR3 DNA reads TGTGCCTGGAGCGGGGACATTAGCAATCAGCCCCAGCATTTT.

This chain uses TRBV5-4 with TRBJ1-4, with 9 bases aligning to TRBD1. The CDR3 spans 14 residues. V lost 3 bases, J lost 5 bases, and 2 bases stayed unmatched. Germline CDR1 is SGHNT and CDR2 is YYREEE (reference sequence). Here the CDR3 DNA reads TGTGCCAGCAGCTCTACAGGGGGCAATGAAAAACTGTTTTTT. Its translation is CASSSTGGNEKLFF.

The rearrangement uses TRBV5-1 and TRBJ2-1; 9 bases fit TRBD2. Trimming at V came to 3 bases and at J to 8 bases, leaving 9 bases not matched to a gene. The CDR3 spans 15 residues. CDR1 and CDR2 (germline): SGHRS, YFSETQ. CDR3 nucleotide sequence: TGCGCCAGCAGCTCTAGCGGGATCTGGAGCGATGAGCAGTTCTTC. It codes for CASSSSGIWSDEQFF.

The table lists this clone with a few counts. The chain employs TRBV7-7 and TRBJ1-1; 7 bases map to TRBD1. Germline CDR1 and CDR2: SSHAT and FNYEAQ (reference sequence). The CDR3 is 16 amino acids. V was pared by 5 bases and J by 1 base, with 10 bases of the junction left unmatched. The DNA for the CDR3 is TGTGCCAGCAGCCCGCTGCGGACAGGTCCGAACACTGAAGCTTTCTTT. Protein product: CASSPLRTGPNTEAFF.

The gene calls are TRBV4-2 and TRBJ2-1, with TRBD2 matching over 11 bases. This CDR3 spans 16 amino acids. V gave up 4 bases and J gave up 6 bases; unmatched junction bases: 8. Germline V gene lookup returns CDR1 LGHNA and CDR2 YNFKEQ. CDR3 nucleotide sequence: TGTGCCAGCAGCCGCAACCTAGCGGGAGGAGGCAATGAGCAGTTCTTC. Translating it yields CASSRNLAGGGNEQFF.

The CDR3 bases are TGTGCCAGCAGTTTAGGGGGAGGGGGAGTAGCCAAAAACATTCAGTACTTC. Its protein is CASSLGGGGVAKNIQYF. The rearrangement joins TRBV28 to TRBJ2-4; D possibly corresponds to TRBD2 (7 bases). CDR3 length: 17 amino acids. V was clipped by 2 bases and J by 0 bases, with 14 bases between them. Germline V gene sequence: CDR1 MDHEN, CDR2 SYDVKM.

This clone came up once. The chain is built from TRBV30 and TRBJ1-5; 8 nucleotides match TRBD1. The CDR3 is 15 residues long. Germline V gene sequence: CDR1 GTSNPN, CDR2 SVGIG (reference sequence). The J segment lost 5 bases and the V segment lost 3 bases, leaving 9 bases of the junction unmatched. In DNA form, the CDR3 reads TGTGCCTGGAGCTCCAATACAGGGGGGTATCAGCCCCAGCATTTT. It codes for CAWSSNTGGYQPQHF.

This chain connects TRBV7-9 to TRBJ2-3, with TRBD2 matching 8 bases. The germline CDR1 and CDR2 sequences are SEHNR and FQNEAQ (reference sequence). V was pared by 5 bases and J by 4 bases, with 14 bases of the junction left unmatched. This CDR3 is built from 17 residues. In DNA form, the CDR3 reads TGTGCCAGCAGCAAGAGCGGGGGTTACGCTTGGCCAGATACGCAGTATTTT. Its translation is CASSKSGGYAWPDTQYF.

This rearrangement joins TRBV10-2 to TRBJ2-7; 9 nucleotides agree with TRBD2. The germline gives CDR1 WSHSY, CDR2 SAAADI. The CDR3 loop spans 18 amino acids. With V trimmed by 0 bases and J by 1 base, 10 bases remained unmatched. This CDR3 reads CASSESWASGAPSYEQYF. As DNA, the CDR3 is TGCGCCAGCAGTGAGTCGTGGGCTAGCGGGGCCCCTTCCTACGAGCAGTACTTC.

This clone was recorded only once. The chain is built from TRBV7-2 and TRBJ2-7, with 8 bases fitting TRBD2. With 6 bases clipped from V and 2 bases from J, the junction kept 9 bases outside the gene matches. The CDR3 loop spans 15 amino acids. Germline V CDR1 and CDR2: SGHTA, FQGNSA. The CDR3 DNA follows: TGTGCCAGCAGGGAAACACTAGCGGCACCCTACGAGCAGTACTTC. Protein: CASRETLAAPYEQYF.

This clone was picked up a small number of times. The rearrangement links TRBV5-8 to TRBJ2-7; no clear D. Trimming pared 6 bases from V and 7 bases from J, leaving 23 bases between. The CDR3 loop spans 15 amino acids. Germline V gene data show CDR1 as SGHTS and CDR2 as YDEGEE. Here the CDR3 DNA reads TGTGCCAGCATCCGACTTCCCGTGAAGAAATCGGAGCAGTACTTC. Its translation is CASIRLPVKKSEQYF. Full variable domain (remainder filled in from reference TRBV5-8 and TRBJ2-7): EAGVTQSPTHLIKTRGQQATLRCSPISGHTSVYWYQQALGLGLQFLLWYDEGEERNRGNFPPRFSGRQFPNYSSELNVNALELEDSALYLCASIRLPVKKSEQYFGPGTRLTVT.

The chain recombines TRBV5-6 with TRBJ2-5, with 7 nucleotides matching TRBD2. After removal of 4 bases from V and 2 bases from J, the junction contained 11 bases not matched to a gene. CDR1 and CDR2 from the germline V gene are SGHDT and YYEEEE. This CDR3 has 16 residues. The CDR3 region is CASSPAGRGFQETQYF. The CDR3 DNA sequence: TGTGCCAGCAGCCCCGCCGGGCGGGGGTTTCAAGAGACCCAGTACTTC.

V is TRBV10-1 and J is TRBJ2-3, with a weak D call TRBD2 (7 bases). The CDR3 loop spans 15 amino acids. Per the germline V gene, CDR1 is WNHNN and CDR2 is SYGVQD (reference sequence). V was pared by 3 bases and J by 6 bases, with 16 bases between. The CDR3 DNA follows: TGCGCCAGCAGTGAATCGGGGGGCCCGGGGGATACGCAGTATTTT. Amino acids: CASSESGGPGDTQYF.

Notes on this clone: A junction boundary mismatches the germline segment, possibly from a read error. V usage is TRBV30 and J usage is TRBJ2-2, with D tentatively TRBD2 (5 bases). This CDR3 has 13 amino acids. Germline CDR1 is GTSNPN and CDR2 is SVGIG (reference sequence). CDR3 bases: TGTGCCTGGTTGGACCTTCAACCCGGGGAGCTGTCTTTT. Protein: CAWLDLQPGELSF.

This rearrangement joins TRBV6-6 to TRBJ1-6; 9 positions agree with TRBD1. V dropped 0 bases and J dropped 13; count of bases not matched to a gene: 7. Per germline, CDR1 MNHNY and CDR2 SVGAGI (reference sequence). The CDR3 is 15 amino acids. In DNA form, the CDR3 reads TGTGCCAGCAGTTACTCGGGGGACAGGGTCGGCCCCCTCCACTTT. The encoded protein is CASSYSGDRVGPLHF.

This clone was detected once. This chain uses TRBV5-1 with TRBJ2-2; 9 nucleotides line up with TRBD2. V lost 2 bases to trimming and J lost 5 bases; unmatched junction nucleotides: 1. This CDR3 has 14 amino acids. Germline V gene lookup returns CDR1 SGHRS and CDR2 YFSETQ. Here the CDR3 DNA reads TGCGCCAGCAGCTTAGGACTAGCGACCGGGGAGCTGTTTTTT. This gives the protein CASSLGLATGELFF.